These T cell receptor beta chains were read from a single sample in a study of T cells in Graves' hyperthyroidism and ophthalmopathy. TCRdb independently ran MiXCR on the multiplex PCR reads; one entry per CDR3 protein. The table includes some 650,000 distinct CDR3 sequences, roughly 16% detected once. Input material: blood. Receptor source: a woman aged 35 to 49 with Graves' ophthalmopathy. Each CDR3 is given with its conserved first and last residue. Each record gives: D gene, J gene, V gene, CDR3 length, clone size, CDR3 DNA, CDR3 protein. The D gene is left open where the match is weak. Clone size is not always given. Where it is, it says once, few, many or a class for expanded clones.

D: -; J: TRBJ2-5; V: TRBV3-1; length: 13; size: -; DNA: TGTGCCAGCAGCCAAGGTCGGGCTGCGGCCCAGTACTTC; CDR3: CASSQGRAAAQYF
D: TRBD1; J: TRBJ2-1; V: TRBV5-1; length: 13; size: many; DNA: TGCGCCAGCAGCTCCTACGGACAGGGACAGCAGTTCTTC; CDR3: CASSSYGQGQQFF
D: TRBD1; J: TRBJ1-2; V: TRBV7-9; length: 16; size: -; DNA: TGTGCCAGCAGCCTGAACACCGGGACAGGGGACTATGGCTACACCTTC; CDR3: CASSLNTGTGDYGYTF
D: -; J: TRBJ1-2; V: TRBV20-1; length: 16; size: -; DNA: TGCAGTGCTAGAGACCAGGCGGGGGGCCTCCTCTATGGCTACACCTTC; CDR3: CSARDQAGGLLYGYTF
D: TRBD2; J: TRBJ2-7; V: TRBV29-1; length: 17; size: -; DNA: TGCAGCGTTCAAGGGACTAGCGGGAGGAGTAGGTCCTACGAGCAGTACTTC; CDR3: CSVQGTSGRSRSYEQYF
D: TRBD1; J: TRBJ2-1; V: TRBV11-2; length: 14; size: many; DNA: TGTGCCAGCAGCAGTCACAGGGGGTACAATGAGCAGTTCTTC; CDR3: CASSSHRGYNEQFF
D: TRBD1; J: TRBJ2-1; V: TRBV12-3/TRBV12-4; length: 13; size: few; DNA: TGTGCCATCCGGGACAGGGGTGAGGTTGAGCAGTTCTTC; CDR3: CAIRDRGEVEQFF
D: -; J: TRBJ1-4; V: TRBV20-1; length: 14; size: -; DNA: TGCAGTGCCCCAGACACGCGTACTAATGAAAAACTGTTTTTT; CDR3: CSAPDTRTNEKLFF
D: -; J: TRBJ1-1; V: TRBV5-8; length: 16; size: few; DNA: TGTGCCAGCAGCTCAAACTGGGACACCCAGAACACTGAAGCTTTCTTT; CDR3: CASSSNWDTQNTEAFF
D: -; J: TRBJ2-5; V: TRBV20-1; length: 14; size: -; DNA: TGCAGTGCTAGACCGGGACGCCCCCAAGAGACCCAGTACTTC; CDR3: CSARPGRPQETQYF
D: TRBD1; J: TRBJ1-2; V: TRBV7-9; length: 15; size: many; DNA: TGTGCCAGCAGATCAACAGGGGACCTTAACTATGGCTACACCTTC; CDR3: CASRSTGDLNYGYTF
D: -; J: TRBJ2-5; V: TRBV7-9; length: 14; size: many; DNA: TGTGCCAGCAGCCGTCGAGGGGGAGGAGAGACCCAGTACTTC; CDR3: CASSRRGGGETQYF
D: TRBD1; J: TRBJ2-5; V: TRBV2; length: 14; size: -; DNA: TGTGCCAGCAACTCCGGGACAGGGGAAGAGACCCAGTACTTC; CDR3: CASNSGTGEETQYF
D: -; J: TRBJ1-1; V: TRBV5-1; length: 15; size: many; DNA: TGCGCCAGCAGCTTGCTTGCAGAGCTGAACACTGAAGCTTTCTTT; CDR3: CASSLLAELNTEAFF
D: -; J: TRBJ2-7; V: TRBV9; length: 12; size: -; DNA: TGTGCCAGCAGCGAACAGATCCACGAGCAGTACTTC; CDR3: CASSEQIHEQYF
D: -; J: TRBJ2-1; V: TRBV20-1; length: 11; size: many; DNA: TGCAGTGCTCAGGGAGTGGGTGAGCAGTTCTTC; CDR3: CSAQGVGEQFF
D: -; J: TRBJ2-2; V: TRBV28; length: 15; size: many; DNA: TGTGCCAGCAGTTGGTGGGGAGTTGTGTCCGGGGAGCTGTTTTTT; CDR3: CASSWWGVVSGELFF
D: -; J: TRBJ2-1; V: TRBV5-1; length: 13; size: many; DNA: TGCGCCAGCGGGGCGGGGGCTTACAATGAGCAGTTCTTC; CDR3: CASGAGAYNEQFF
D: -; J: TRBJ1-1; V: TRBV20-1; length: 12; size: -; DNA: TGCAGCGCACGGGAGGGAGCCACTGAAGCTTTCTTT; CDR3: CSAREGATEAFF
D: TRBD2; J: TRBJ2-1; V: TRBV10-3; length: 18; size: few; DNA: TGTGCCATCAGTGGGGACCTCCTAGCGGGGAGCTCCTACAATGAGCAGTTCTTC; CDR3: CAISGDLLAGSSYNEQFF